This TCR beta chain derives from a study of blood T cell repertoires in COVID-19. About the research overall: Samples taken during acute and convalescent COVID-19 were collected in the United States, Italy and Spain. Sample material is recorded as cDNA or gDNA derived from T cells, B-cell-depleted T cells, or PBMCs.

Original analysis: Counts of nucleated cells, estimated from reference gene primer amplification, were obtained. The data were produced by immunoSEQ multiplex PCR, yet TCRdb's version contains in-frame clones alone and is incomplete. For V, J and clone size, that table is used; D and trimming come from the DNA. The sample has 30,000 to 50,000 clones; around 90% are singletons. This CDR3 region has 16 residues. Trimming removed 4 bases from V and 0 bases from J, with 11 bases in between. The germline gives CDR1 KGHDR, CDR2 SFDVKD. The clonotype originates from a woman between 25 and 40 years old in a cohort sampled during active COVID-19. The rearrangement links TRBV24-1 to TRBJ2-2, with D tentatively TRBD1 (5 bases). Sequences were obtained from peripheral blood. CDR3 nucleotides: TGTGCCACCAGTGACCTCCAGGGTGCGAACACCGGGGAGCTGTTTTTT. Translation gives CATSDLQGANTGELFF.